This entry lists 10 T cell receptor beta chains sequenced from one sample in a study of T-cell reconstitution after alpha-beta-depleted transplantation in children. The library targeted TCRbeta and was prepared with unique molecular identifiers. In TCRdb, the PCR reads were re-called with MiXCR into one record per CDR3 protein. The table shows about 610,000 distinct CDR3 sequences, with roughly a tenth occurring only once. This material consisted of PBMCs from the stem cell graft donor, taken from the stem cell graft. The receptors originated from a human donor who donated a stem cell graft to a child with acute myeloid leukemia.

CDR3 nucleotides: TGCAGCTCTCGGATGGAGGGGGCGTCGGGTGAGCAGTACTTC. Its translation: CSSRMEGASGEQYF. The chain has TRBV29-1 and TRBJ2-7; tentative D call: TRBD1 (7 bases). Germline V gene sequence: CDR1 SQVTM, CDR2 ANQGSEA. The CDR3 is made up of 14 amino acids. Trimming removed 8 bases at V and 7 bases at J, with 24 bases between.

This clonotype showed up many times. The V gene is TRBV9, the J gene TRBJ2-3, with D tentatively TRBD2 (6 bases). The CDR3 length is 15 residues. CDR1 and CDR2 from the germline V gene are SGDLS and YYNGEE. Trimming stripped 2 bases from V and 0 bases from J, with 10 bases between. CDR3 sequence reads: CASSVGDSSTDTQYF. The CDR3 coding sequence is TGTGCCAGCAGCGTCGGGGACTCTAGCACAGATACGCAGTATTTT.

This clonotype was seen more than once but under ten times. At one of its ends the junction is not consistent with the germline gene, which may arise from a read error. The CDR3 nucleotides are TGTGCTAGCAGCCCGATTTTGACCGGGACAGGGGTGGGAGAGCAGTACTTC. Protein product: CASSPILTGTGVGEQYF. The J gene is TRBJ2-7, the V gene TRBV7-7; the match to TRBD1 covers 10 bases. Germline V gene sequence: CDR1 SSHAT, CDR2 FNYEAQ (reference sequence). The CDR3 has 17 amino acids.

This clonotype has ten or more counts. The rearrangement joins TRBV7-9 to TRBJ2-7, with TRBD2 matching over 10 bases. The CDR3 is 15 residues long. Per germline, CDR1 SEHNR and CDR2 FQNEAQ (reference sequence). Unmatched junction bases numbered 6, after V lost 5 bases and J lost 2 bases. CDR3 amino acids: CASSPSSGSTYEQYF. CDR3 nucleotide sequence: TGTGCCAGCAGCCCCTCTAGCGGGAGTACCTACGAGCAGTACTTC.

The CDR3: CASSYSGTSGTRYNEQFF. CDR3 DNA: TGTGCCAGCAGTTACTCTGGGACTAGCGGGACCCGATACAATGAGCAGTTCTTC. The chain links TRBV6-5 to TRBJ2-1; 13 nucleotides agree with TRBD2. Germline V gene lookup returns CDR1 MNHEY and CDR2 SVGAGI. The CDR3 runs 18 residues. Germline trimming cut 0 bases from V and 4 bases from J; bases unmatched to any gene: 6.

The chain recombines TRBV20-1 with TRBJ2-3, with TRBD1 identical over 7 bases. The CDR3 runs 15 residues. V was clipped by 6 bases and J by 7 bases; unmatched bases: 16. Germline loops: CDR1 DFQATT, CDR2 SNEGSKA (reference sequence). CDR3 loop: CSARGQPYTVNTQYF. The CDR3 DNA follows: TGCAGTGCCCGGGGACAGCCATACACGGTTAATACGCAGTATTTT.

The CDR3: CASRPLAGAGLEAKNIQYF. The CDR3 DNA reads as TGTGCCAGCAGGCCCTTAGCGGGAGCCGGGCTAGAGGCCAAAAACATTCAGTACTTC. V is TRBV6-2 or TRBV6-3 and J is TRBJ2-4; 9 bases are a match to TRBD2. CDR3 length equals 19 residues. The germline CDR1 and CDR2 sequences are MNHEY and SVGEGT. Germline trimming cut 6 bases from V and 1 base from J; bases unmatched to any gene: 16.

This clonotype was detected a few times. V is TRBV20-1 and J is TRBJ2-2; perhaps D is TRBD1 or TRBD2 (5 bases each). CDR1 and CDR2 from the germline V gene are DFQATT and SNEGSKA (reference sequence). The CDR3 loop spans 16 amino acids. Trimming left V 2 bases short and J 2 bases short, with 15 bases between. The CDR3, as DNA: TGCAGTGCTAGAAAACCGAGAGGGGCAAACACCGGGGAGCTGTTTTTT. Residues: CSARKPRGANTGELFF.

There are a few counts of this clonotype. The V call is TRBV28, the J call TRBJ1-3; D gene uncertain. The CDR3 extends over 14 amino acids. The germline V gene has CDR1 MDHEN and CDR2 SYDVKM. Between the trimmed V and J ends, which lost 3 bases and 2 bases, there was a span of 8 bases. This chain's CDR3 is CASSFRGPGNTIYF. The DNA for the CDR3 is TGTGCCAGCAGTTTTCGAGGGCCTGGAAACACCATATATTTT.

This chain joins TRBV9 and TRBJ2-1, with a tentative D call TRBD2 (5 bases). CDR3 size: 14 residues. Trimming took off 2 bases at V and 5 bases at J, with 11 bases between the two ends. In germline, CDR1 is SGDLS, CDR2 YYNGEE. CDR3 bases: TGTGCCAGCAGCGTTGGGCCGGGGAACAATGAGCAGTTCTTC. This gives the protein CASSVGPGNNEQFF.